The 11 T cell receptor beta chains given below trace back to one sample, sequenced in a study of OX40 agonist ivuxolimab in advanced cancers. Libraries were prepared by immunoSEQ multiplex PCR; TCRdb keeps only in-frame clonotypes and omits some of them. The table lists approximately 60,000 clones, 90% to 95% of them singletons. This specimen consisted of CD4+ or CD8+ T cells sorted from blood, obtained in a trial of the OX40 agonist ivuxolimab. The receptors were sampled from an adult with an advanced solid tumor such as melanoma, head and neck, liver or kidney cancer.

The sample holds one count of this clone. The V and J genes are TRBV4-3 and TRBJ2-6, with D perhaps given as TRBD1 or TRBD2 (5 bases each). Trimming took off 0 bases at V and 4 bases at J, with 10 bases between the two ends. Germline CDR1 LGHNA, CDR2 YSLEER. This CDR3 has 16 amino acids. CDR3 bases: TGCGCCAGCAGCCAAGATAGAGGGACCGGGGCCAACGTCCTGACTTTC. Protein product: CASSQDRGTGANVLTF.

This clone showed up just once. The gene calls are TRBV7-2 and TRBJ1-1, with TRBD1 matching over 7 bases. The V gene's germline CDR1 is SGHTA and CDR2 FQGNSA. The CDR3 extends over 15 amino acids. Losses at the gene ends were 2 bases for V and 5 bases for J; bases not matched to a gene: 8. The chain's CDR3 is CASSLFFPGGTEAFF. The CDR3 nucleotides are TGTGCCAGCAGCTTATTCTTCCCAGGGGGGACTGAAGCTTTCTTT.

The gene calls are TRBV15 and TRBJ2-7, with D hard to call. Germline CDR1 and CDR2: LNHNV and YYDKDF (reference sequence). The CDR3 has 13 residues. V lost 1 base, J lost 1 base, and 5 bases lay in between. This chain's CDR3 is CATSRGVSYEQYF. The CDR3 nucleotides are TGTGCCACCAGCAGAGGGGTTTCCTACGAGCAGTACTTC.

This clone showed up just once. This sequence joins TRBV5-6 and TRBJ1-4, with D possibly being TRBD1 (5 bases). This CDR3 has 13 amino acids. CDR1 is SGHDT, CDR2 YYEEEE, per germline. V dropped 6 bases and J dropped 3 bases, with 9 bases sitting between them. CDR3 nucleotides: TGTGCCAGCACAGGGTGGTCTAATGAAAAACTGTTTTTT. This encodes CASTGWSNEKLFF.

The genes are TRBV5-1 and TRBJ2-2; D uncertain. The CDR3 is made up of 12 amino acids. The germline V gene encodes CDR1 SGHRS and CDR2 YFSETQ. Between the trimmed V and J ends, which lost 3 bases and 5 bases, there was a span of 5 bases. CDR3 nucleotide sequence: TGCGCCAGCAGCTCGATTACCGGGGAGCTGTTTTTT. Its translation: CASSSITGELFF.

This CDR3 is CASSHERPSPAYEQYF. The CDR3 DNA follows: TGCGCCAGCAGCCACGAAAGGCCGTCTCCAGCCTACGAGCAGTACTTC. The rearrangement joins TRBV23-1 to TRBJ2-7; no reliable D call. TRBV23-1 counts as an open reading frame of uncertain function. The CDR3 spans 16 residues. V dropped 6 bases and J dropped 2 bases, with 20 bases sitting between them.

This chain uses TRBV6-6 with TRBJ2-5; D is undetermined. The CDR3 is 13 residues long. V was pared by 0 bases and J by 3 bases, with 5 bases between. Germline V gene sequence: CDR1 MNHNY, CDR2 SVGAGI (reference sequence). The DNA for the CDR3 is TGTGCCAGCAGTTACTCTAGGGAAGAGACCCAGTACTTC. Its protein is CASSYSREETQYF.

J is TRBJ2-7 and V is TRBV27; possible D gene TRBD2, 5 bases. The CDR3 loop spans 14 amino acids. Germline loops: CDR1 MNHEY, CDR2 SMNVEV (reference sequence). The germline V and J ends were trimmed by 0 bases and 3 bases, with 9 bases remaining between them. The CDR3, as DNA: TGTGCCAGCAGTTTATCGCTGGGGAGCTACGAGCAGTACTTC. Translated, it gives CASSLSLGSYEQYF.

This clone was seen a handful of times. This chain connects TRBV2 to TRBJ1-5; D is perhaps TRBD1 (6 bases). The CDR3 runs 16 residues. Germline V gene lookup returns CDR1 SNHLY and CDR2 FYNNEI. Trimming removed 3 bases from V and 0 bases from J, with 12 bases in between. The CDR3 sequence: CASSDRGANSNQPQHF. The DNA for the CDR3 is TGTGCCAGCAGTGACCGGGGGGCGAATAGCAATCAGCCCCAGCATTTT.

The chain is built from TRBV27 and TRBJ2-5; 11 bases are a match to TRBD2. Per the germline V gene, CDR1 is MNHEY and CDR2 is SMNVEV (reference sequence). This CDR3 contains 13 residues. V shed 11 bases and J 4 bases; nucleotides not matched to a gene: 6. The CDR3: CAASGTSGETQYF. The DNA for the CDR3 is TGTGCCGCTTCCGGGACTAGCGGAGAGACCCAGTACTTC.

This chain uses TRBV27 with TRBJ2-1; TRBD2 matches at 9 bases. Losses at the gene ends were 10 bases for V and 2 bases for J; bases not matched to a gene: 6. Germline V gene lookup returns CDR1 MNHEY and CDR2 SMNVEV (reference sequence). The CDR3 consists of 14 residues. Written as DNA, the CDR3 is TGTGCCACCAGGACTAGCGAAACCTACAATGAGCAGTTCTTC. Protein: CATRTSETYNEQFF.